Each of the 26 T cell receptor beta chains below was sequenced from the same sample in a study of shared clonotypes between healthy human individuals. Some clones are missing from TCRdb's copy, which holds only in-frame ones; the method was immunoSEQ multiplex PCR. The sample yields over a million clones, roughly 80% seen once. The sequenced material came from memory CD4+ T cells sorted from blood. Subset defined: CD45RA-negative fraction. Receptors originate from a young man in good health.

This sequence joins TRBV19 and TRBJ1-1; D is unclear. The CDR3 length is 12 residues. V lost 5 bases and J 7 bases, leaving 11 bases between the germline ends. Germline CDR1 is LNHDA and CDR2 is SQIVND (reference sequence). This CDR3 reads CASSQDSREAFF. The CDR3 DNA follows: TGTGCCAGTAGTCAAGACTCGCGTGAAGCTTTCTTT.

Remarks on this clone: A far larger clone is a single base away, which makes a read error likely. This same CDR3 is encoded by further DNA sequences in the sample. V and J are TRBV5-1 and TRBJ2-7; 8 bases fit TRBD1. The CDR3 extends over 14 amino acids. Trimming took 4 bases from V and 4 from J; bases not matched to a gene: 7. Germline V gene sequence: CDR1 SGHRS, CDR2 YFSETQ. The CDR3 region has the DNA TGCGCCAGCAGCGAAGGGACAGGATCTTACGAGCAGTACTTC. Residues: CASSEGTGSYEQYF. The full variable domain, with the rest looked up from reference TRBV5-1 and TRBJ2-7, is KAGVTQTPRYLIKTRGQQVTLSCSPISGHRSVSWYQQTPGQGLQFLFEYFSETQRNKGNFPGRFSGRQFSNSRSEMNVSTLELGDSALYLCASSEGTGSYEQYFGPGTRLTVT.

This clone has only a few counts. The CDR3 DNA is TGTGCCAGCAGCTCCCTCGAGCGGGGGGGCTTGAATGAGCAGTTCTTC. Translating it yields CASSSLERGGLNEQFF. This chain links TRBV11-2 with TRBJ2-1; 10 nucleotides match TRBD2. The CDR3 covers 16 residues. Germline-derived CDR1 and CDR2 are SGHAT and FQNNGV. V lost 4 bases to trimming and J lost 7 bases; unmatched junction nucleotides: 10.

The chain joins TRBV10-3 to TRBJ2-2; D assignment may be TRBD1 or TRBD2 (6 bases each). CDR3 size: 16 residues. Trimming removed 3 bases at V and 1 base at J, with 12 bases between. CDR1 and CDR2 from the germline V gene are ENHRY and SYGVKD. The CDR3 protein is CAISDSGGQNTGELFF. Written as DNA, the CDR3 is TGTGCCATCAGTGACTCCGGGGGACAGAACACCGGGGAGCTGTTTTTT.

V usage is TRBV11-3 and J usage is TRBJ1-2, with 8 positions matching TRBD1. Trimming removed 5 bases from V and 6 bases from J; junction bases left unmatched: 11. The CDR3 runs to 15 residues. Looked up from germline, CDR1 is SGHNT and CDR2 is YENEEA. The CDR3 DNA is TGTGCCAGCAGCACCGGGACAGGTATTATTCATGGCTACACCTTC. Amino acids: CASSTGTGIIHGYTF.

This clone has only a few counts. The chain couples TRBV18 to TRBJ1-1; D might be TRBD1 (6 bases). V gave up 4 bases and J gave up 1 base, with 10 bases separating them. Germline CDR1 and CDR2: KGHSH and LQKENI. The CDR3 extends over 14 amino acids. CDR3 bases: TGTGCCAGCTCACGACAGGCCCCGAACACTGAAGCTTTCTTT. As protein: CASSRQAPNTEAFF.

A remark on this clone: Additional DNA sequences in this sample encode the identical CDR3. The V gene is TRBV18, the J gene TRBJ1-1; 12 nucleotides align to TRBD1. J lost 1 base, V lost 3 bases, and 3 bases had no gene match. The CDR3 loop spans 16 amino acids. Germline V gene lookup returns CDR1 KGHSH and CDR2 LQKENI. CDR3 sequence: CASSPGQGARNTEAFF. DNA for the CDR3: TGTGCCAGCTCACCGGGACAGGGGGCGCGGAACACTGAAGCTTTCTTT.

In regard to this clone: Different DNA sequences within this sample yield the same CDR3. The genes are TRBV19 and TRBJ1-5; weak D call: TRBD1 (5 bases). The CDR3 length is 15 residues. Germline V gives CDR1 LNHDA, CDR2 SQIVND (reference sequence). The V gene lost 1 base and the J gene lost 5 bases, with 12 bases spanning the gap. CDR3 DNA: TGTGCCAGTAGTATAGGGCAGGGCGGGCATCAGCCCCAGCATTTT. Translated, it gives CASSIGQGGHQPQHF.

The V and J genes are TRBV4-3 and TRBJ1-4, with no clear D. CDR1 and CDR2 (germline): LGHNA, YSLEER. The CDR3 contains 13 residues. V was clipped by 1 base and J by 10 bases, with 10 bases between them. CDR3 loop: CASSQVLFRKLFF. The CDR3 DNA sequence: TGCGCCAGCAGCCAAGTTTTGTTCCGAAAACTGTTTTTT.

The CDR3 coding sequence is TGTGCCAGCAGCCGAGGGAATTTGAATCAGCCCCAGCATTTT. Its protein product is CASSRGNLNQPQHF. The chain recombines TRBV5-5 with TRBJ1-5; D gene ambiguous. Germline-derived CDR1 and CDR2 are SGHKS and YYEKEE (reference sequence). V shed 4 bases and J shed 4 bases, with 12 bases lying between them. This CDR3 comprises 14 residues.

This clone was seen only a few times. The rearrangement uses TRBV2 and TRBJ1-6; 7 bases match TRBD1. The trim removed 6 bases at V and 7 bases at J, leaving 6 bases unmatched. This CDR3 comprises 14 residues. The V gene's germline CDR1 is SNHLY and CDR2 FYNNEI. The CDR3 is CASRGTGANSPLHF. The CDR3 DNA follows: TGTGCCAGCAGGGGAACAGGGGCCAATTCACCCCTCCACTTT.

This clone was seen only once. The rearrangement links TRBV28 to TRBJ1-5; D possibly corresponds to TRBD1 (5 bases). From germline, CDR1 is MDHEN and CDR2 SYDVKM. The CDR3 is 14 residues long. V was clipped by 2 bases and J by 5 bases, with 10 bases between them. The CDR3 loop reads CASSLVQGYQPQHF. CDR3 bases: TGTGCCAGCAGTTTAGTCCAGGGTTATCAGCCCCAGCATTTT.

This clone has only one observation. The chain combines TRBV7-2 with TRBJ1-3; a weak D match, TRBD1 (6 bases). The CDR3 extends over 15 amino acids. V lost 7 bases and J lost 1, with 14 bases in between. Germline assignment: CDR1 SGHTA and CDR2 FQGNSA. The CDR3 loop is CASTPDSYSGNTIYF. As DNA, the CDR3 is TGTGCCAGCACCCCGGACAGCTATTCTGGAAACACCATATATTTT.

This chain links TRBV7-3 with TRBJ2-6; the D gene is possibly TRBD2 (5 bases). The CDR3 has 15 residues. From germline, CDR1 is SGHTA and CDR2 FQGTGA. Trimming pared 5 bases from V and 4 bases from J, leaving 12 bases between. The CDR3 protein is CASSPESGGANVLTF. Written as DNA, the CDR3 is TGTGCCAGCAGCCCCGAGTCGGGAGGGGCCAACGTCCTGACTTTC.

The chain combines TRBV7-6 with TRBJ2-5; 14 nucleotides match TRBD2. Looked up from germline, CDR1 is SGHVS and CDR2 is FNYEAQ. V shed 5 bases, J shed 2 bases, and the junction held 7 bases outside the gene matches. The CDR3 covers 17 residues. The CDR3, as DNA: TGTGCCAGCAGCCTCAAGACTAGCGGGAGGGGGCAAGAGACCCAGTACTTC. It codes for CASSLKTSGRGQETQYF.

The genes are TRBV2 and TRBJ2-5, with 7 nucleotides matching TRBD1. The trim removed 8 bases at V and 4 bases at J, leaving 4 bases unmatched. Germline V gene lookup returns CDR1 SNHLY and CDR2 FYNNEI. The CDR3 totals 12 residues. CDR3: CASESGGETQYF. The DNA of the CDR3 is TGTGCCAGCGAGTCAGGGGGAGAGACCCAGTACTTC. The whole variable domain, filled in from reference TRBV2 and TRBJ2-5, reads EPEVTQTPSHQVTQMGQEVILRCVPISNHLYFYWYRQILGQKVEFLVSFYNNEISEKSEIFDDQFSVERPDGSNFTLKIRSTKLEDSAMYFCASESGGETQYFGPGTRLLVL.

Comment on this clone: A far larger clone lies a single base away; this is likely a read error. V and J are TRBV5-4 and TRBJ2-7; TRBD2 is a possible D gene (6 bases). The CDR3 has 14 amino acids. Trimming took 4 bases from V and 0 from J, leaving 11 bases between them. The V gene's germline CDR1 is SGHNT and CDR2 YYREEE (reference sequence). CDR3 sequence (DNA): TGTGCCAGCAGCCTGGACGGGGGCTCCTACGAGCAGTACTTC. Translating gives CASSLDGGSYEQYF.

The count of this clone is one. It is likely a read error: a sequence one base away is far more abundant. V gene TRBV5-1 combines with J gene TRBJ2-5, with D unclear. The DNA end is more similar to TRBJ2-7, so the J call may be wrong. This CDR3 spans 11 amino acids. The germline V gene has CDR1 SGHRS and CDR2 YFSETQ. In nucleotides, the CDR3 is TGCGCCAGCAGCTCTACCTACGAGCAGTACTTC. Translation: CASSSTYEQYF.

The chain's CDR3 is CASSVVGGANSPLHF. The CDR3 DNA sequence: TGTGCCAGCAGCGTAGTTGGGGGGGCCAATTCACCCCTCCACTTT. The chain couples TRBV9 to TRBJ1-6, with a weak D call TRBD1 (6 bases). Germline-derived CDR1 and CDR2 are SGDLS and YYNGEE. V dropped 0 bases and J dropped 7 bases, with 11 bases sitting between them. This CDR3 contains 15 residues.

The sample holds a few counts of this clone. The CDR3 nucleotides read TGTGCCAGCAGTGAAGCGGGGCGGACGACCGGGGAGCTGTTTTTT. This translates into CASSEAGRTTGELFF. The chain recombines TRBV2 with TRBJ2-2; D may be TRBD1 (5 bases). Germline V gene sequence: CDR1 SNHLY, CDR2 FYNNEI. V was clipped by 0 bases and J by 5 bases, with 10 bases between them. This CDR3 contains 15 residues.

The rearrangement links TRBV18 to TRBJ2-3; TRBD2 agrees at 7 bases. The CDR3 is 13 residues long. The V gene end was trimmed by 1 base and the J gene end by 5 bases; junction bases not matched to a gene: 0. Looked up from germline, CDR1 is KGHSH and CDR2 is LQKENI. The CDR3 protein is CASSPLAGDTQYF. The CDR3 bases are TGTGCCAGCTCACCACTAGCGGGAGATACGCAGTATTTT.

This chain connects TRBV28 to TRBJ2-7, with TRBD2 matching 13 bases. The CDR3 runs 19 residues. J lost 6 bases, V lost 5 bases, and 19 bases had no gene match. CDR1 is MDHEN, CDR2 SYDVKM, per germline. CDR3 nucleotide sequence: TGTGCCAGCAGTCAGACGGGACTAGCGGGAACACGGAATTGGATCGAGCAGTACTTC. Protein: CASSQTGLAGTRNWIEQYF.

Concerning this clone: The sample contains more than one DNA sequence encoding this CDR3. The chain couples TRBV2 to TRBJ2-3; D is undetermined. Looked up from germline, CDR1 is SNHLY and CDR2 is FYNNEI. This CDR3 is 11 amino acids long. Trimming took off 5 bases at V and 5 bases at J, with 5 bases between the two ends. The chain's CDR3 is CASSRRDTQYF. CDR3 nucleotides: TGTGCCAGCAGTAGGAGAGATACGCAGTATTTT. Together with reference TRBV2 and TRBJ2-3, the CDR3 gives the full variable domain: EPEVTQTPSHQVTQMGQEVILRCVPISNHLYFYWYRQILGQKVEFLVSFYNNEISEKSEIFDDQFSVERPDGSNFTLKIRSTKLEDSAMYFCASSRRDTQYFGPGTRLTVL.

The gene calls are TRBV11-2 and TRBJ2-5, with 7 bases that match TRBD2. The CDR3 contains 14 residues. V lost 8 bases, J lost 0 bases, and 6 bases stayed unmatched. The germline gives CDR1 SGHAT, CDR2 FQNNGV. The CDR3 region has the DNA TGTGCCAGCGGGCGGGGGACCCACCAAGAGACCCAGTACTTC. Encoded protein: CASGRGTHQETQYF. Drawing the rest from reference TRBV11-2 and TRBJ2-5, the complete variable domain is EAGVAQSPRYKIIEKRQSVAFWCNPISGHATLYWYQQILGQGPKLLIQFQNNGVVDDSQLPKDRFSAERLKGVDSTLKIQPAKLEDSAVYLCASGRGTHQETQYFGPGTRLLVL.

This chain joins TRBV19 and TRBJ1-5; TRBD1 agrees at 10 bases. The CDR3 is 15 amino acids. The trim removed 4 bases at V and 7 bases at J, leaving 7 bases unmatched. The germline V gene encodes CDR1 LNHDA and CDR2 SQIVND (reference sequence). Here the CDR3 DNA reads TGTGCCAGTAGTACCCGGACAGGGGGGGGCCAGCCCCAGCATTTT. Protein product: CASSTRTGGGQPQHF.

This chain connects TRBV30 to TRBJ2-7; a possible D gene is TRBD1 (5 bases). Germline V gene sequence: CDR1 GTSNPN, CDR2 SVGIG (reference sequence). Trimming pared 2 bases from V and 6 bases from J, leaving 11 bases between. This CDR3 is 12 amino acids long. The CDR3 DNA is TGTGCCTGGAGTCTTGACAGCGCCGAGCAGTACTTC. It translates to CAWSLDSAEQYF.